A selection of T cell receptor beta chains follows, all from one sample in a study of T cells in Graves' hyperthyroidism and ophthalmopathy. TCRdb recomputed calls from the multiplex PCR reads with MiXCR, one row per CDR3 protein. The table shows approximately 570,000 distinct CDR3 sequences, with just under 20% occurring only once. Sample: blood. These receptors originate from a man in his forties or fifties with Graves' ophthalmopathy. The CDR3 runs from the conserved cysteine through the conserved F or W. A D gene is named only where the DNA matches it firmly. Size is omitted from some rows. Given values are once, few, many or a class for expanded clones.

- | - | TRBJ1-5 | TRBV20-1 | TGCAGTGCTAGAGGGGCACTTACCAATCAGCCCCAGCATTTT | CSARGALTNQPQHF
TRBD1 | - | TRBJ2-6 | TRBV12-3/TRBV12-4 | TGTGCCAGCAGCAGAGTCCGGGACAGCCTCCCCTCTGGGGCCAACGTCCTGACTTTC | CASSRVRDSLPSGANVLTF
- | - | TRBJ1-2 | TRBV6-5 | TGTGCCAGCAGTTACTCAGGGGCGCTAAACTATGGCTACACCTTC | CASSYSGALNYGYTF
- | many | TRBJ1-3 | TRBV7-2 | TGTGCCAGCAGCTTTGGGGGGAGCTCTGGAAACACCATATATTTT | CASSFGGSSGNTIYF
TRBD1 | - | TRBJ2-2 | TRBV5-1 | TGCGCCAGCAGCGAAAACCAGGGACAGGCTTCGAACACCGGGGAGCTGTTTTTT | CASSENQGQASNTGELFF
- | few | TRBJ1-2 | TRBV19 | TGTGCCAGTACCCCCTGGGGACAACTATATGGCTACACCTTC | CASTPWGQLYGYTF
TRBD2 | many | TRBJ2-5 | TRBV2 | TGTGCCAGCACCCCGGGACTAGCGGGGGGCACACAAGAGACCCAGTACTTC | CASTPGLAGGTQETQYF
TRBD2 | few | TRBJ2-3 | TRBV20-1 | TGCAGTGCTGGCAAGCGGGGGGGTATGGCGGGAGATACGCAGTATTTT | CSAGKRGGMAGDTQYF
TRBD2 | many | TRBJ2-3 | TRBV11-2 | TGTGCCAGCAGCTCCTCACTAGCGGGGGGCTCCGGAGATACGCAGTATTTT | CASSSSLAGGSGDTQYF
TRBD1 | many | TRBJ1-2 | TRBV5-6 | TGTGCCAGCAGCCTAGCCTTGGACAGGGGGCTCGGTGGCTACACCTTC | CASSLALDRGLGGYTF
TRBD1 | - | TRBJ1-2 | TRBV7-9 | TGTGCCAGCAGCCCACCAGGGACAGGGGTTGGCTATGGCTACACCTTC | CASSPPGTGVGYGYTF
TRBD2 | - | TRBJ2-1 | TRBV10-3 | TGTGCCATCAGCCCCACTAGCGGAGCCTACAATGAGCAGTTCTTC | CAISPTSGAYNEQFF
- | many | TRBJ1-1 | TRBV20-1 | TGCAGTGCTCCAAGCACGGGCGATGAAGCTTTCTTT | CSAPSTGDEAFF
TRBD2 | - | TRBJ2-2 | TRBV5-1 | TGCGCCAGCAGCTTACCGGGACTAGGGACCGGGGAGCTGTTTTTT | CASSLPGLGTGELFF
- | few | TRBJ2-2 | TRBV19 | TGTGCCACTAACCGGAAGATGGCCGTGAACACCGGGGAGCTGTTTTTT | CATNRKMAVNTGELFF
- | many | TRBJ2-1 | TRBV5-1 | TGCGCCAGCAGCTTGCGGGTTATCGGGGGAAGCTCCTACAATGAGCAGTTCTTC | CASSLRVIGGSSYNEQFF
- | few | TRBJ1-2 | TRBV6-2/TRBV6-3 | TGTGCCAGCAGTTACAACCTATTCTACACCTTC | CASSYNLFYTF
- | many | TRBJ1-1 | TRBV30 | TGTGCCTGGAGTTACTACCAGGGCGCTTTCTTT | CAWSYYQGAFF
- | few | TRBJ2-5 | TRBV9 | TGTGCCAGCAGCGTACTTGCACGCCAAGAGACCCAGTACTTC | CASSVLARQETQYF
- | many | TRBJ1-2 | TRBV5-1 | TGCGCCAGCAGCTTGGGATCCAGCGATAACTATGGCTACACCTTC | CASSLGSSDNYGYTF
TRBD1 | few | TRBJ1-1 | TRBV20-1 | TGCAGTGCTAGGGGGACAGGGGGTAGGTCGGACACTGAAGCTTTCTTT | CSARGTGGRSDTEAFF
- | - | TRBJ1-6 | TRBV6-1 | TGTGCCAGCGGAGTTCCCCTCCACTTT | CASGVPLHF
TRBD1 | - | TRBJ1-1 | TRBV18 | TGTGCCAGCTCACCACCGGGACAGGGTACTGAAGCTTTCTTT | CASSPPGQGTEAFF
- | few | TRBJ2-5 | TRBV9 | TGTGCCAGCAGCGCTCTAGTCCACACCCAAGAGACCCAGTACTTC | CASSALVHTQETQYF
- | many | TRBJ2-3 | TRBV11-1 | TGTGCCAGCAGCTTTCGCTTCACAGATACGCAGTATTTT | CASSFRFTDTQYF
TRBD2 | - | TRBJ2-3 | TRBV20-1 | TGCAGTGCTCACGTCCCGGGACTAGCTGTTAGCACGCAGTATTTT | CSAHVPGLAVSTQYF
TRBD2 | - | TRBJ2-1 | TRBV11-2 | TGTGCCAGCGGATACCCCCCTACCGGGACTAGCAGAGGCAATGAGCAGTTCTTC | CASGYPPTGTSRGNEQFF
- | few | TRBJ2-5 | TRBV6-1 | TGTGCCAGCTTTAGGAGGGCCCAAGAGACCCAGTACTTC | CASFRRAQETQYF
- | many | TRBJ1-1 | TRBV7-2 | TGTGCCAGCAGCTTTTCAGGGCTTGGCACTGAAGCTTTCTTT | CASSFSGLGTEAFF
TRBD2 | few | TRBJ2-2 | TRBV18 | TGTGCCAGCTCACCCCTAGCGGGGTCGGACACCGGGGAGCTGTTTTTT | CASSPLAGSDTGELFF
TRBD1 | many | TRBJ2-2 | TRBV7-3 | TGTGCCAGCAGCGGCCGGACAGGGGGGACCGGGGAGCTGTTTTTT | CASSGRTGGTGELFF
- | few | TRBJ2-2 | TRBV7-9 | TGTGCCAGCAGCTGGGACACGAACACCGGGGAGCTGTTTTTT | CASSWDTNTGELFF
TRBD1 | - | TRBJ2-1 | TRBV6-1 | TGTGCCAGCAGTGAATGGGGGACAGGGCTGCGTGAGCAGTTCTTC | CASSEWGTGLREQFF
- | many | TRBJ2-7 | TRBV27 | TGTGCCAGCAGTCCACGTGGGAGCGAGCAGTACTTC | CASSPRGSEQYF
- | many | TRBJ1-1 | TRBV21-1 | TGTGCCAGCAGCACTAACCCCGTATCCAGGCCGCTTAGAGGAGACAGGAACACTGAAGCTTTCTTT | CASSTNPVSRPLRGDRNTEAFF
TRBD1 | few | TRBJ2-5 | TRBV5-4 | TGTGCCAGCAGCTTATTTAAGGACAGGGGAGAGACCCAGTACTTC | CASSLFKDRGETQYF
TRBD2 | few | TRBJ2-7 | TRBV2 | TGTGCCAGCAGGAGGACTAGCGGGTCCGTCCCAGGCTCCTACGAGCAGTACTTC | CASRRTSGSVPGSYEQYF
- | - | TRBJ1-5 | TRBV2 | TGTGCCAGCAGTGAAGTGGCAGGGGGCAATCAGCCCCAGCATTTT | CASSEVAGGNQPQHF
- | many | TRBJ2-3 | TRBV24-1 | TGTGCCACCTCCGCCGGCAGGGCGGTCACAGATACGCAGTATTTT | CATSAGRAVTDTQYF
- | - | TRBJ2-7 | TRBV29-1 | TGCAGCGGACACTGGGGACACGAGCAGTACTTC | CSGHWGHEQYF
- | - | TRBJ1-1 | TRBV6-1 | TGTGCCAGCAGTGAATGGGGGGCTGAAGCTTTCTTT | CASSEWGAEAFF
- | - | TRBJ1-2 | TRBV19 | TGTGCCAGTAGTATTGAGGGGAACTATGGCTACACCTTC | CASSIEGNYGYTF
TRBD1 | many | TRBJ1-5 | TRBV2 | TGTGCCAGCAGGGACAGGGGGAACAATCAGCCCCAGCATTTT | CASRDRGNNQPQHF
TRBD1 | - | TRBJ1-2 | TRBV30 | TGTGCCTGGAGTTCGGGACAGGGGGCGATCTATGGCTACACCTTC | CAWSSGQGAIYGYTF
- | few | TRBJ2-7 | TRBV30 | TGTGCCTGGAGTTTTGCCTACGAGCAGTACTTC | CAWSFAYEQYF